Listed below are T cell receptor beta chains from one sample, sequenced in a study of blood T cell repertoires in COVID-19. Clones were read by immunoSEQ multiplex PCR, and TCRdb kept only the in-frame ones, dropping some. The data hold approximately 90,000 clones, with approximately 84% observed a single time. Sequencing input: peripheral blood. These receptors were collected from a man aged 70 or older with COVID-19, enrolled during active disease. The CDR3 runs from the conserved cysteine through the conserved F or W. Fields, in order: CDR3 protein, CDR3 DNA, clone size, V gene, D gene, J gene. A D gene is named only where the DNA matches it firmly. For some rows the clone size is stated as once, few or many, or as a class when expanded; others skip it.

CASSLVLGTGNSPLHF | TGTGCCAGCAGCTTGGTACTAGGGACAGGGAATTCACCCCTCCACTTT | - | TRBV5-5 | TRBD1 | TRBJ1-6
CASSLGTRHNYGYTF | TGTGCCAGCAGCTTAGGAACCAGACATAACTATGGCTACACCTTC | - | TRBV7-6 | - | TRBJ1-2
CASRGQPNTEAFF | TGTGCCAGCAGGGGACAGCCGAACACTGAAGCTTTCTTT | - | TRBV7-2 | TRBD1 | TRBJ1-1
CASSLGQAHTEAFF | TGCGCCAGCAGCTTGGGACAGGCGCACACTGAAGCTTTCTTT | - | TRBV5-1 | - | TRBJ1-1
CATRSPRETQYF | TGTGCCACCCGTTCGCCCAGGGAGACCCAGTACTTC | once | TRBV28 | - | TRBJ2-5
CASSRRDSDYEQYF | TGTGCCAGCAGCCGCCGGGACAGTGATTACGAGCAGTACTTC | - | TRBV7-2 | TRBD1 | TRBJ2-7
CASSPFQATEDGYTF | TGTGCCAGCAGCCCCTTCCAAGCCACAGAAGATGGCTACACCTTC | once | TRBV2 | - | TRBJ1-2
CASSTGTGYGYTF | TGTGCCAGCAGCACCGGGACAGGGTATGGCTACACCTTC | few | TRBV5-6 | TRBD1 | TRBJ1-2
CASSLGGQVNEKLFF | TGCGCCAGCAGCTTAGGGGGACAGGTTAATGAAAAACTGTTTTTT | once | TRBV5-1 | TRBD1 | TRBJ1-4
CASSWGQVGVERFAFF | TGTGCCAGCAGCTGGGGACAGGTTGGGGTGGAAAGATTTGCTTTCTTT | - | TRBV5-8 | TRBD1 | TRBJ1-1
CASSYRSSSYEQYF | TGTGCCAGCAGCTACCGATCGAGTTCCTACGAGCAGTACTTC | - | TRBV5-8 | - | TRBJ2-7
CASSTGTSYYEQYF | TGTGCCAGCAGCACCGGGACTAGCTATTACGAGCAGTACTTC | once | TRBV4-2 | TRBD2 | TRBJ2-7
CASSSLVWGQGSDEQYF | TGTGCCAGCAGTTCGCTAGTGTGGGGACAGGGGTCCGACGAGCAGTACTTC | few | TRBV7-9 | TRBD1 | TRBJ2-7
CASSSTGAGNTIYF | TGTGCCAGCAGTTCAACAGGGGCTGGAAACACCATATATTTT | - | TRBV5-4 | TRBD1 | TRBJ1-3
CASSLGYRGNYGYTF | TGTGCCAGCAGCTTAGGTTACAGGGGTAATTATGGCTACACCTTC | - | TRBV7-2 | TRBD1 | TRBJ1-2
CASSRGIGTAYEQYF | TGTGCCAGCAGTCGCGGCATAGGGACAGCCTACGAGCAGTACTTC | - | TRBV7-6 | TRBD1 | TRBJ2-7
CASSVGQGTNYGYTF | TGTGCCAGCAGCGTGGGACAGGGCACCAACTATGGCTACACCTTC | many | TRBV9 | TRBD1 | TRBJ1-2
CASSQGQPYNEQFF | TGTGCCAGCAGCCAGGGACAACCTTACAATGAGCAGTTCTTC | - | TRBV7-2 | - | TRBJ2-1
CASSSPRDRGLLDTEAFF | TGTGCCAGCAGTTCACCCCGGGACAGGGGCCTCCTGGACACTGAAGCTTTCTTT | - | TRBV2 | TRBD1 | TRBJ1-1
CASSPRAGGPSDTQYF | TGTGCCAGCAGTCCTAGAGCGGGAGGGCCATCAGATACGCAGTATTTT | - | TRBV9 | TRBD2 | TRBJ2-3
CASSWGQGYSYEQYF | TGTGCCAGCAGTTGGGGACAGGGGTATTCCTACGAGCAGTACTTC | - | TRBV28 | TRBD1 | TRBJ2-7
CASSQDDRGGYTF | TGTGCCAGCAGCCAAGATGACCGGGGTGGCTACACCTTC | - | TRBV3-1/TRBV3-2 | - | TRBJ1-2
CASRNAGTGARYEQYF | TGTGCCAGTAGGAATGCTGGGACAGGGGCCAGGTACGAGCAGTACTTC | - | TRBV19 | TRBD1 | TRBJ2-7
CASSTGRDTDTQYF | TGTGCCAGTAGTACAGGGAGGGACACAGATACGCAGTATTTT | - | TRBV19 | TRBD2 | TRBJ2-3
CASSLTGGNEQFF | TGTGCCAGCAGTTTGACAGGGGGCAATGAGCAGTTCTTC | - | TRBV12-3/TRBV12-4 | TRBD1 | TRBJ2-1
CASSPPGQGARNEQFF | TGTGCCAGCTCACCACCTGGACAGGGGGCGCGGAATGAGCAGTTCTTC | - | TRBV18 | TRBD1 | TRBJ2-1
CASSHANYEQYF | TGTGCCAGCAGCCATGCGAACTACGAGCAGTACTTC | - | TRBV3-1/TRBV3-2 | - | TRBJ2-7
CASRLREETQYF | TGTGCCAGCAGATTACGGGAGGAGACCCAGTACTTC | few | TRBV3-1/TRBV3-2 | - | TRBJ2-5
CASSPGQGFSEAFF | TGCGCCAGCTCTCCGGGACAGGGGTTCTCCGAAGCTTTCTTT | - | TRBV5-1 | TRBD1 | TRBJ1-1
CASSQSTEKLFF | TGTGCCAGCAGCCAATCCACAGAAAAACTGTTTTTT | - | TRBV3-1/TRBV3-2 | - | TRBJ1-4
CASSSAVGSSLNTEAFF | TGTGCCAGCAGTTCCGCTGTAGGTAGCAGCCTGAACACTGAAGCTTTCTTT | - | TRBV28 | - | TRBJ1-1
CASKLGFTGVLTDTQYF | TGCGCCAGCAAGCTTGGGTTTACGGGGGTCCTCACAGATACGCAGTATTTT | - | TRBV5-1 | - | TRBJ2-3